This section outlines one TCR beta chain sequence together with its context. The sample comes from a study of shared T cell receptors in the human thymus. The CDR3 consists of 14 residues. Looked up from germline, CDR1 is SGHRS and CDR2 is YFSETQ. Losses at the gene ends were 0 bases for V and 6 bases for J; bases not matched to a gene: 4. Using immunoSEQ multiplex PCR, the repertoire was profiled, and TCRdb retains in-frame clones only, with some absent. The table shows some 640,000 clones, with about 89% occurring only once. The same data also went into a second study, on human thymus T cells. This second study notes: From resections taken during corrective heart surgery, the thymus tissue was obtained.

The clonotype was recovered from a boy under three years old with a congenital heart defect. The source material was thymocytes. V and J are TRBV5-1 and TRBJ1-2; TRBD1 matches at 8 bases. For the CDR3, the DNA is TGCGCCAGCAGCTTGGAAGACAGGGGAGATGGCTACACCTTC. Translating gives CASSLEDRGDGYTF. The full variable domain, with the rest looked up from reference TRBV5-1 and TRBJ1-2, is KAGVTQTPRYLIKTRGQQVTLSCSPISGHRSVSWYQQTPGQGLQFLFEYFSETQRNKGNFPGRFSGRQFSNSRSEMNVSTLELGDSALYLCASSLEDRGDGYTFGSGTRLTVV.